This is a list of T cell receptor beta chains from one sample in a study of immune reconstitution after stem cell transplant in scleroderma. In TCRdb, the RT-PCR reads were re-called with MiXCR into one record per CDR3 protein. The sample lists 1,500 or so distinct CDR3 sequences, around 15% occurring once. This sample was taken before or after autologous hematopoietic stem cell transplantation (not recorded which). These receptors came from a female donor with systemic sclerosis. CDR3s include the opening cysteine and the closing phenylalanine or tryptophan. A D gene is named only where the DNA matches it firmly. Expanded clones are given a class, and other clones once, few, many or no size at all.

abundance	d_gene	v_gene	j_gene	CDR3aa	CDR3nt
-	-	TRBV20-1	TRBJ1-6	CSARGTENSPLHF	TGCAGTGCTAGAGGGACAGAGAATTCACCCCTCCACTTT
medium-sized	-	TRBV7-2	TRBJ1-4	CASSLAGSGEKLFF	TGTGCCAGCAGCTTAGCGGGTTCGGGGGAAAAACTGTTTTTT
-	-	TRBV19	TRBJ2-4	CASSPRTRGAKNIQYF	TGTGCCAGTAGTCCCCGGACTAGGGGGGCGAAAAACATTCAGTACTTC
medium-sized	-	TRBV5-5	TRBJ1-2	CASSLGQNYGYTF	TGTGCCAGCAGCTTGGGGCAAAACTATGGCTACACCTTC
-	-	TRBV30	TRBJ1-2	CAWSLGANYGYTF	TGTGCCTGGAGCCTTGGGGCTAACTATGGCTACACCTTC
few	-	TRBV7-3	TRBJ2-1	CASSLTPAGDSYNEQFF	TGTGCCAGCAGCTTAACCCCAGCGGGTGATTCGTACAATGAGCAGTTCTTC
few	-	TRBV19	TRBJ2-2	CASSRAGELFF	TGTGCCAGTAGTCGGGCCGGGGAGCTGTTTTTT
few	-	TRBV20-1	TRBJ2-7	CSARDNIKADVYEQYF	TGCAGTGCTAGAGATAATATTAAAGCCGACGTCTACGAGCAGTACTTC
-	-	TRBV6-1	TRBJ1-1	CASSENLMTGNTEAFF	TGTGCCAGCAGTGAAAACCTCATGACGGGGAACACTGAAGCTTTCTTT
-	-	TRBV7-3	TRBJ1-1	CASSLRAGSGAFF	TGTGCCAGCAGCTTAAGGGCAGGGAGTGGGGCTTTCTTT
large	-	TRBV21-1	TRBJ1-4	CASSKKVWQKGGEKLFF	TGTGCCAGCAGCAAGAAGGTTTGGCAGAAGGGAGGTGAAAAACTGTTTTTT
large	-	TRBV9	TRBJ1-3	CASSEHDSSGNTIYF	TGTGCCAGCAGCGAACACGACAGCTCTGGAAACACCATATATTTT
-	-	TRBV5-4	TRBJ1-3	CASSHGGNTIYF	TGTGCCAGCAGCCACGGCGGAAACACCATATATTTT
-	TRBD2	TRBV7-7	TRBJ2-5	CASSKAGYQETQYF	TGTGCCAGCAGCAAAGCGGGGTACCAAGAGACCCAGTACTTC
large	-	TRBV4-2	TRBJ2-7	CASSQGTSYYEQYF	TGTGCCAGCAGCCAAGGGACTTCATACTACGAGCAGTACTTC
-	-	TRBV27	TRBJ1-2	CASSPTAAYGYTF	TGTGCCAGCAGTCCGACAGCAGCCTATGGCTACACCTTC
-	TRBD2	TRBV15	TRBJ2-4	CATREGGGRNIQYF	TGTGCCACCAGAGAAGGCGGGGGGCGCAACATTCAGTACTTC
once	-	TRBV15	TRBJ1-4	CATNKDSTTNEKLFF	TGTGCCACCAACAAGGACAGTACAACTAATGAAAAACTGTTTTTT
-	TRBD2	TRBV20-1	TRBJ2-5	CSALLAGSETQYF	TGCAGTGCCTTACTAGCGGGGTCGGAGACCCAGTACTTC
-	-	TRBV4-1	TRBJ2-7	CASSQGAGNGEQYF	TGCGCCAGCAGCCAAGGCGCAGGGAACGGCGAGCAGTACTTC
large	-	TRBV6-5	TRBJ1-2	CASSTEWRTAYGYTF	TGTGCCAGCAGTACAGAGTGGAGGACAGCCTATGGCTACACCTTC
-	TRBD2	TRBV27	TRBJ2-7	CASKRTGTSGFHSYEQYF	TGTGCCAGCAAAAGAACCGGGACTAGCGGGTTTCATTCCTACGAGCAGTACTTC
medium-sized	-	TRBV20-1	TRBJ1-2	CSARDPRGQGPNYGYTF	TGCAGTGCTAGAGACCCCCGCGGTCAGGGGCCAAACTATGGCTACACCTTC
-	-	TRBV5-1	TRBJ2-5	CASSLGQWTSQETQYF	TGCGCCAGCAGCTTGGGGCAATGGACCTCCCAAGAGACCCAGTACTTC